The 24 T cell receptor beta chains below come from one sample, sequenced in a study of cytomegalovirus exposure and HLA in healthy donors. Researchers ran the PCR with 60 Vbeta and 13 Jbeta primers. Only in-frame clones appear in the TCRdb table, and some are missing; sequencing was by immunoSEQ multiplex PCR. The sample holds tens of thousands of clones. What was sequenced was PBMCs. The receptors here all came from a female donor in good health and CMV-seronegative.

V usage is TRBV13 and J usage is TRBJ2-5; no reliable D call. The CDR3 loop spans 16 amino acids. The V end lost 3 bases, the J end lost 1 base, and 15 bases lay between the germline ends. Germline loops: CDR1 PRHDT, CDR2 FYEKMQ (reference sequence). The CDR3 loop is CASSFLGSSIQETQYF. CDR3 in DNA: TGTGCCAGCAGCTTTCTAGGCAGCAGTATCCAAGAGACCCAGTACTTC.

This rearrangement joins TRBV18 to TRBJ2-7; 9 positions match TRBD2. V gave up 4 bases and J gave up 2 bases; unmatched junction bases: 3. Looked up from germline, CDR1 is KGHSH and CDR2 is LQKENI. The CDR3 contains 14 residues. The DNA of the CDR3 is TGTGCCAGCTCACTAGCGGGGGATGCCTACGAGCAGTACTTC. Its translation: CASSLAGDAYEQYF.

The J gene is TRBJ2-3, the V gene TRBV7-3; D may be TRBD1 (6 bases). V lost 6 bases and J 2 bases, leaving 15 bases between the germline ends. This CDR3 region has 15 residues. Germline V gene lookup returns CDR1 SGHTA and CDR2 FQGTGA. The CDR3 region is CASSLSRGDTDTQYF. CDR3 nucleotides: TGTGCCAGCAGTCTTAGCAGGGGAGACACAGATACGCAGTATTTT.

The CDR3 here is CASSLAGGQGQFF. The CDR3 DNA follows: TGTGCCAGCAGCTTAGCGGGGGGGCAGGGGCAGTTCTTC. V usage is TRBV7-9 and J usage is TRBJ2-1; D might be TRBD2 (7 bases). Per the germline V gene, CDR1 is SEHNR and CDR2 is FQNEAQ (reference sequence). Trimming took off 0 bases at V and 12 bases at J, with 12 bases between the two ends. The CDR3 runs to 13 residues.

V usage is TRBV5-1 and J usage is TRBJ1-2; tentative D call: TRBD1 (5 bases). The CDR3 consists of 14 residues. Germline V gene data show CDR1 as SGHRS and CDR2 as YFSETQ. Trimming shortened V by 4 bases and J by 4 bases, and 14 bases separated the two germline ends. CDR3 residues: CASSPPTESYGYTF. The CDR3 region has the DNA TGCGCCAGCAGCCCCCCGACAGAGTCCTATGGCTACACCTTC.

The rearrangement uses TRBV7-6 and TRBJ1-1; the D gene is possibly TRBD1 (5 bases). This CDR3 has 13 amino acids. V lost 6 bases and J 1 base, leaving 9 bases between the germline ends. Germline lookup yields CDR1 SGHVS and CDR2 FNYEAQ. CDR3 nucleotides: TGTGCCAGCAGTTCAGACAGGAACACTGAAGCTTTCTTT. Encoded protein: CASSSDRNTEAFF.

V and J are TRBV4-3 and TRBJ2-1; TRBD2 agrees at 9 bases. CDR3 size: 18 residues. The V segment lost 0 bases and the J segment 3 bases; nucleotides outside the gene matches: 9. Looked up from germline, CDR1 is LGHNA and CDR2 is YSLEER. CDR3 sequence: CASSQDGSGGLGYNEQFF. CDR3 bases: TGCGCCAGCAGCCAAGATGGGAGCGGGGGGCTAGGCTACAATGAGCAGTTCTTC.

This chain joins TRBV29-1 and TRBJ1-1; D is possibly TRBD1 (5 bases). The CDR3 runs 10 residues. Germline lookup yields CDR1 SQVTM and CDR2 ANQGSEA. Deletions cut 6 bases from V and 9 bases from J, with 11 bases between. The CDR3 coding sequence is TGCAGCGTGATGGGGGGTCAAGCTTTCTTT. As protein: CSVMGGQAFF.

The chain's CDR3 is CASRFTGVTSYTDTQYF. CDR3 bases: TGTGCCAGCAGATTCACAGGGGTCACGTCTTACACAGATACGCAGTATTTT. The rearrangement links TRBV27 to TRBJ2-3; 7 positions match TRBD1. Germline CDR1 MNHEY, CDR2 SMNVEV (reference sequence). This CDR3 has 17 residues. V shed 6 bases and J 2 bases; nucleotides not matched to a gene: 14.

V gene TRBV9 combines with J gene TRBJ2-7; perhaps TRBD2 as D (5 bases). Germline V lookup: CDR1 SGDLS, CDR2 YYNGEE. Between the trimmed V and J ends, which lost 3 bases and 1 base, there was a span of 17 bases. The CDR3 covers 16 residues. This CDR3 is CASSDGMHRGSYEQYF. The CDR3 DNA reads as TGTGCCAGCAGCGACGGGATGCATAGAGGGTCCTACGAGCAGTACTTC.

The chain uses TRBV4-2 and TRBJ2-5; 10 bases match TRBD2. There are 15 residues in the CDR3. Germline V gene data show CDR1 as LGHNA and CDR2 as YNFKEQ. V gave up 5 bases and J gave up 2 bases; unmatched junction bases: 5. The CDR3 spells CASSYTSGVQETQYF. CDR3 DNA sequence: TGTGCCAGCAGCTACACTAGCGGGGTTCAAGAGACCCAGTACTTC.

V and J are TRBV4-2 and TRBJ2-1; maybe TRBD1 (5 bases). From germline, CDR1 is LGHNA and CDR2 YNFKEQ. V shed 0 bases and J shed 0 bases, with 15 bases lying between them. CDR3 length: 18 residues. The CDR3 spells CASSQERRQQSSYNEQFF. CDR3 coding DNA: TGTGCCAGCAGCCAAGAGCGCCGACAGCAGAGCTCCTACAATGAGCAGTTCTTC.

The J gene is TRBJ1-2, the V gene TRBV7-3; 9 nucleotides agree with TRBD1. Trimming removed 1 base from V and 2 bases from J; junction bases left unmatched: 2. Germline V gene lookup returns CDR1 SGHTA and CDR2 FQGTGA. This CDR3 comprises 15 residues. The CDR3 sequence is CASSLMGQGNYGYTF. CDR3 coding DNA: TGTGCCAGCAGCTTAATGGGACAGGGAAACTATGGCTACACCTTC.

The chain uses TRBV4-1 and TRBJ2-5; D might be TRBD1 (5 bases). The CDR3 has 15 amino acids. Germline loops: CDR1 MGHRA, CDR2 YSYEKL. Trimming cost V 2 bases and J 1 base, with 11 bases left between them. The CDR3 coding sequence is TGCGCCAGCAGCCAATTGACAGAGGTCCAAGAGACCCAGTACTTC. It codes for CASSQLTEVQETQYF.

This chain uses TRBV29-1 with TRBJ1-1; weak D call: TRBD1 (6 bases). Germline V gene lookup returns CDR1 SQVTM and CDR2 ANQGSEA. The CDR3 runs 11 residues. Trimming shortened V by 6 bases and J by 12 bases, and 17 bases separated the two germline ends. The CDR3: CSVLKDSLSFF. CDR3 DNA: TGCAGCGTCCTGAAGGACAGTCTCTCTTTCTTT.

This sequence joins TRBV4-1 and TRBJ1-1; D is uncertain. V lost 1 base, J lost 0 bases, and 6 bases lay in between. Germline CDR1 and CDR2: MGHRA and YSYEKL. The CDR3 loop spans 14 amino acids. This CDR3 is CASSQVSVNTEAFF. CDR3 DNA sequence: TGCGCCAGCAGCCAAGTTAGTGTGAACACTGAAGCTTTCTTT.

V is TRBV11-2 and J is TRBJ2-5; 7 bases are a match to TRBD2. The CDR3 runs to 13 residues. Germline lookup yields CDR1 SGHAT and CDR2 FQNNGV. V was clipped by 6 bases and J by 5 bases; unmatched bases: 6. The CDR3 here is CASSTGLGETQYF. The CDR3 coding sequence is TGTGCCAGCAGTACCGGACTAGGGGAGACCCAGTACTTC.

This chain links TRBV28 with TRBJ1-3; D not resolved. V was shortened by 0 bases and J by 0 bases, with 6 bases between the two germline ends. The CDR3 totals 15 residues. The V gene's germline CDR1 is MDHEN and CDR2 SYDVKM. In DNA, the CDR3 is TGTGCCAGCAGTTTATGGTCACTCTCTGGAAACACCATATATTTT. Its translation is CASSLWSLSGNTIYF.

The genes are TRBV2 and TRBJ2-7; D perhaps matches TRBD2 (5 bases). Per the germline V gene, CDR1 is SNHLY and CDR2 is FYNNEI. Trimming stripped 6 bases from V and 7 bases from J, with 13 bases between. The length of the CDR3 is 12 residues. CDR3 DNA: TGTGCCAGCAGAGTGACGGGAAGGGAGCAGTACTTC. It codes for CASRVTGREQYF.

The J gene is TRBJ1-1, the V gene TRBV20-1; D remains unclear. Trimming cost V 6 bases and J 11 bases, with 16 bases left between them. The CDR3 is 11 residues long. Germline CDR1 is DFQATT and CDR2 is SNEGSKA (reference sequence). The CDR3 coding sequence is TGCAGTGCCGCCAGGAAGGACTCGGCTTTCTTT. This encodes CSAARKDSAFF.

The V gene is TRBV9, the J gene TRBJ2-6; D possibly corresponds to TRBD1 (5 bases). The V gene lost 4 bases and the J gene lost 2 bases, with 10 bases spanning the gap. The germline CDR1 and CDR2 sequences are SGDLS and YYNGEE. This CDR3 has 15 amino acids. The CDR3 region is CASSMDTTGANVLTF. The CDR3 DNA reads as TGTGCCAGCAGCATGGACACTACTGGGGCCAACGTCCTGACTTTC.

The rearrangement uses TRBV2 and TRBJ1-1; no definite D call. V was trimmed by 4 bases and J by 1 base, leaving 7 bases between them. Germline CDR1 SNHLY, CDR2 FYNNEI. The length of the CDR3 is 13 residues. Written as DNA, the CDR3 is TGTGCCAGCAGTGTACCGGGGAACACTGAAGCTTTCTTT. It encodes CASSVPGNTEAFF.

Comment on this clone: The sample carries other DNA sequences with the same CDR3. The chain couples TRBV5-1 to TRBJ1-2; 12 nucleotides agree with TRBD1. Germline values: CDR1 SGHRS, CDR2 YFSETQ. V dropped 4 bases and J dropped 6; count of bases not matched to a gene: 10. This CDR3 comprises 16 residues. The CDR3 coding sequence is TGCGCCAGCAGCGCGCTGGGACAGGGGGCGACCAATGGCTACACCTTC. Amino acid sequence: CASSALGQGATNGYTF.

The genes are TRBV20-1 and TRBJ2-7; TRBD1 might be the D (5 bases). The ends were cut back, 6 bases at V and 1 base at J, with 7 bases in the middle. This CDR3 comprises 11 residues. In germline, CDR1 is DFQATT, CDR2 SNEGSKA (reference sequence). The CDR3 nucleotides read TGCAGTGCGGGGCGGTCCTACGAGCAGTACTTC. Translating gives CSAGRSYEQYF.